A single sample is the source of the 9 T cell receptor beta chains below, sequenced in a study of radiotherapy plus CTLA-4 blockade in lung cancer. The method was immunoSEQ multiplex PCR; TCRdb's version includes in-frame clones alone and lacks a portion of them. The repertoire has about 68,000 clones, roughly 85% of them found once; the top ten carry more than 8.5%. The starting material was peripheral blood, obtained from a patient treated with radiotherapy plus ipilimumab. The receptors were sampled from a human donor with non-small cell lung cancer who had a complete response to radiotherapy plus ipilimumab.

The V gene is TRBV4-3, the J gene TRBJ2-7, with 7 bases aligning to TRBD1. J lost 0 bases, V lost 1 base, and 6 bases had no gene match. The CDR3 extends over 16 amino acids. Germline lookup yields CDR1 LGHNA and CDR2 YSLEER. CDR3 protein: CASSQARQGSSYEQYV. CDR3 coding DNA: TGCGCCAGCAGCCAAGCTAGACAGGGTAGCTCCTACGAGCAGTACGTC.

This chain connects TRBV7-2 to TRBJ2-2; D call uncertain. Deletions cut 0 bases from V and 5 bases from J, with 13 bases between. The CDR3 sequence is 16 residues long. From germline, CDR1 is SGHTA and CDR2 FQGNSA. CDR3 sequence reads: CASSLAGTTRTGELFF. The DNA for the CDR3 is TGTGCCAGCAGCTTAGCCGGAACCACCCGAACCGGGGAGCTGTTTTTT.

The chain links TRBV6-5 to TRBJ2-3; D gene unclear. V lost 2 bases and J 1 base, leaving 4 bases between the germline ends. The CDR3 is made up of 13 amino acids. Germline CDR1 MNHEY, CDR2 SVGAGI. The CDR3 DNA follows: TGTGCCAGCAGTTACAGGGGCACAGATACGCAGTATTTT. Translating gives CASSYRGTDTQYF.

The chain carries TRBV10-2 and TRBJ2-2, with 7 bases that match TRBD2. Germline V lookup: CDR1 WSHSY, CDR2 SAAADI. This CDR3 has 13 residues. V was pared by 6 bases and J by 6 bases, with 4 bases of the junction left unmatched. The CDR3 bases are TGCGCCAGCAGGCAGGGAGGGCCCGGGGAGCTGTTTTTT. Translation gives CASRQGGPGELFF.

The V gene is TRBV11-3, the J gene TRBJ2-3; possible D gene TRBD2, 7 bases. This CDR3 comprises 15 residues. In germline, CDR1 is SGHNT, CDR2 YENEEA. Between the trimmed V and J ends, which lost 1 base and 5 bases, there was a span of 13 bases. In nucleotides, the CDR3 is TGTGCCAGCAGCTTAGTTCGGGGGGCGAGAGATACGCAGTATTTT. The encoded protein is CASSLVRGARDTQYF. Full variable domain (outside the CDR3, taken from reference TRBV11-3 and TRBJ2-3): EAGVVQSPRYKIIEKKQPVAFWCNPISGHNTLYWYLQNLGQGPELLIRYENEEAVDDSQLPKDRFSAERLKGVDSTLKIQPAELGDSAVYLCASSLVRGARDTQYFGPGTRLTVL.

The J gene is TRBJ1-6, the V gene TRBV18; D unresolved. There are 13 residues in the CDR3. Trimming stripped 3 bases from V and 5 bases from J, with 5 bases between. Germline values: CDR1 KGHSH, CDR2 LQKENI. This CDR3 reads CASSPGDNSPLHF. CDR3 DNA: TGTGCCAGCTCACCTGGAGATAATTCACCCCTCCACTTT. Looking up the rest from reference TRBV18 and TRBJ1-6 gives the full variable domain: NAGVMQNPRHLVRRRGQEARLRCSPMKGHSHVYWYRQLPEEGLKFMVYLQKENIIDESGMPKERFSAEFPKEGPSILRIQQVVRGDSAAYFCASSPGDNSPLHFGNGTRLTVT.

This clone has just a few counts. J is TRBJ2-1 and V is TRBV7-2; 9 nucleotides agree with TRBD2. The V gene's germline CDR1 is SGHTA and CDR2 FQGNSA. V lost 5 bases, J lost 6 bases, and 8 bases stayed unmatched. The CDR3 has 15 amino acids. CDR3 sequence reads: CASSRTGTSSNEQFF. CDR3 coding DNA: TGTGCCAGCAGCAGAACCGGGACTAGCTCCAATGAGCAGTTCTTC.

The chain carries TRBV7-2 and TRBJ2-1, with D maybe TRBD1 (6 bases). The V gene lost 5 bases and the J gene lost 5 bases, with 16 bases spanning the gap. CDR3 size: 15 residues. CDR1 SGHTA and CDR2 FQGNSA come from the germline V gene. The CDR3 protein is CASSTQGYSNNEQFF. Here the CDR3 DNA reads TGTGCCAGCAGCACACAGGGCTACAGTAACAATGAGCAGTTCTTC.

The table lists this clone with a few counts. The V call is TRBV29-1, the J call TRBJ2-1; 11 bases fit TRBD1. The V gene's germline CDR1 is SQVTM and CDR2 ANQGSEA. This CDR3 comprises 15 residues. Unmatched junction bases numbered 9, after V lost 6 bases and J lost 5 bases. The CDR3 spells CSVGTGGFRDNEQFF. Written as DNA, the CDR3 is TGCAGCGTCGGGACAGGGGGTTTCCGGGACAATGAGCAGTTCTTC.